One sample yielded the 2 T cell receptor beta chains listed below, sequenced in a study of shared clonotypes between healthy human individuals. Data came from immunoSEQ multiplex PCR; TCRdb stores just in-frame clones and leaves some out. The table lists around 2.1 million clones, under 97% of them singletons, with around 0.13% in the top ten. The sequenced sample was naive CD4+ T cells sorted from blood. Subset here: CD45RA+ positively selected. Every receptor here comes from a man between 18 and 35 years old in good health.

A remark on this clone: This specimen includes other DNA sequences encoding the same CDR3. This chain connects TRBV2 to TRBJ1-2, with D uncertain. The CDR3 consists of 11 residues. Germline V gene lookup returns CDR1 SNHLY and CDR2 FYNNEI. V was cut by 7 bases and J by 5 bases, with 8 bases left in between. The CDR3 loop reads CASTEAYGYTF. The CDR3 region has the DNA TGTGCCAGCACGGAGGCTTATGGCTACACCTTC.

The rearrangement links TRBV5-1 to TRBJ2-3; 11 bases map to TRBD2. V gave up 5 bases and J gave up 1 base; unmatched junction bases: 6. The CDR3 covers 16 residues. CDR1 and CDR2 (germline): SGHRS, YFSETQ. The CDR3 DNA sequence: TGCGCCAGCAGTTCTAGCGGGGGGCTTGGCACAGATACGCAGTATTTT. It yields the protein CASSSSGGLGTDTQYF.